This T cell receptor (beta chain) was profiled in a study of shared clonotypes between healthy human individuals. Study-wide results and limits: When compared with the clonotypes that were shared by all four sorted-subset donors, the non-shared clonotypes turned out to have lower generation probabilities.

Trimming cost V 4 bases and J 7 bases; bases outside gene matches: 9. Looked up from germline, CDR1 is LNHDA and CDR2 is SQIVND (reference sequence). The CDR3 totals 14 residues. The deep-level immunoSEQ assay was used. Assay used: immunoSEQ multiplex PCR; TCRdb lists only in-frame clones, some missing. The sample lists about 1 million clones; approximately 76% were seen once. As to this clone: Its specificity is not known.

This TCR derives from a man aged 18 to 30 in good health. The chain recombines TRBV19 with TRBJ1-2, with TRBD1 matching over 7 bases. Sequences were obtained from memory CD4+ T cells sorted from blood. As for subset: CD45RA-negative fraction. The CDR3: CASSTGTEETGYTF. In DNA form, the CDR3 reads TGTGCCAGTAGTACCGGGACAGAAGAGACTGGCTACACCTTC.